The present T cell receptor beta chain was sequenced within a study of blood T cells in healthy people across ages. Collection of 8.5 to 10 milliliters of peripheral blood was performed for each donor. The second PCR ran roughly 6 to 11 cycles with a sample-barcoded 5' primer and J-beta primers. A template-switch adaptor that had 12 random nucleotides put a tag on each cDNA molecule. Using its own MiXCR run on the 5' RACE reads, TCRdb lists one record per CDR3 protein. The sample has under 2,000,000 distinct CDR3 sequences; approximately 50% are singletons. This CDR3 contains 17 residues. V dropped 7 bases and J dropped 0; count of bases not matched to a gene: 8. CDR1 is SGDLS, CDR2 YYNGEE, per germline. To note about this clonotype: Its antigen remains unidentified.

Overall study results and limits: Percentage of naive T cells showed a strong correlation with TCR beta diversity.

The V call is TRBV9, the J call TRBJ2-6; TRBD1 aligns across 9 bases. The sequence derives from a woman in her thirties or forties in good health. Sample: blood. CDR3 bases: TGTGCCAGCGCCAGGGACAGGGTTGTCTCTGGGGCCAACGTCCTGACTTTC. It yields the protein CASARDRVVSGANVLTF.